Presented here are 15 T cell receptor beta chains from one specimen sequenced in a study of blood T cell repertoires in COVID-19. The repertoire was sequenced with immunoSEQ multiplex PCR; TCRdb's copy has only in-frame clones and lacks some. Found here are about 370,000 clones, around 90% of them singletons; the top ten hold approximately 3%. Material: peripheral blood. These receptors were collected from a woman aged 25 to 39 with COVID-19, enrolled during active disease.

This chain joins TRBV27 and TRBJ1-2; 8 nucleotides align to TRBD1. CDR3 length: 14 amino acids. Germline-derived CDR1 and CDR2 are MNHEY and SMNVEV (reference sequence). The J segment lost 7 bases and the V segment lost 4 bases, leaving 8 bases of the junction unmatched. The CDR3 reads CASSWDRRRSGYTF. DNA of the CDR3: TGTGCCAGCAGTTGGGACAGGCGAAGAAGTGGCTACACCTTC.

This clone was observed once. The junction departs from germline at one end; a sequencing error may be responsible. The J gene is TRBJ2-3, the V gene TRBV7-7; 9 bases match TRBD2. This CDR3 has 14 residues. Germline V gene sequence: CDR1 SSHAT, CDR2 FNYEAQ (reference sequence). CDR3 nucleotide sequence: TGTGCTAGCAGTCCTAGCGGGACCCTAAATACGCAGTATTTT. Translating it yields CASSPSGTLNTQYF.

The chain uses TRBV20-1 and TRBJ1-1; 9 bases are shared with TRBD1. The germline CDR1 and CDR2 sequences are DFQATT and SNEGSKA (reference sequence). The V and J ends lost 3 bases and 3 bases, in that order; junction bases with no gene match: 8. The CDR3 is 15 amino acids. CDR3 sequence (DNA): TGCAGTGCTAGTCTGGACAGGGGCTTAGACACTGAAGCTTTCTTT. Encoded protein: CSASLDRGLDTEAFF.

This rearrangement joins TRBV19 to TRBJ1-1; D remains ambiguous. Germline lookup yields CDR1 LNHDA and CDR2 SQIVND (reference sequence). This CDR3 is 14 amino acids long. Trimming stripped 7 bases from V and 5 bases from J, with 17 bases between. CDR3 nucleotides: TGTGCCAGTACCCCTCTTGAGGCAAGGACTGAAGCTTTCTTT. Encoded protein: CASTPLEARTEAFF.

The CDR3 DNA follows: TGTGCCAGCAGTTACGAGGGGGTTACGCAGTATTTT. It encodes CASSYEGVTQYF. The chain carries TRBV6-6 and TRBJ2-3; D might be TRBD1 (6 bases). V lost 2 bases and J lost 8, with 8 bases in between. The CDR3 has 12 residues. Germline values: CDR1 MNHNY, CDR2 SVGAGI (reference sequence).

The gene calls are TRBV15 and TRBJ1-2; maybe TRBD1 (5 bases). CDR1 is LNHNV and CDR2 is YYDKDF in the germline V gene (reference sequence). The CDR3 consists of 15 residues. Trimming pared 8 bases from V and 3 bases from J, leaving 19 bases between. The CDR3 nucleotides read TGTGCCACCCAACCGACAGAAGAGGTGCACTATGGCTACACCTTC. It translates to CATQPTEEVHYGYTF.

The rearrangement joins TRBV6-1 to TRBJ2-7; perhaps TRBD1 as D (6 bases). The CDR3 has 13 amino acids. Germline CDR1 and CDR2: MNHNS and SASEGT. The V and J ends lost 2 bases and 6 bases respectively, with 11 bases between them. CDR3 in amino acids: CASSEYRVGEQYF. The CDR3, as DNA: TGTGCCAGCAGTGAATACAGGGTTGGCGAGCAGTACTTC.

The V gene is TRBV7-9, the J gene TRBJ2-1, with D tentatively TRBD1 (6 bases). Germline loops: CDR1 SEHNR, CDR2 FQNEAQ (reference sequence). The CDR3 covers 14 residues. V lost 1 base and J 6 bases, leaving 10 bases between the germline ends. CDR3 sequence reads: CASSLVRGFNEQFF. CDR3 DNA: TGTGCCAGCAGCTTAGTAAGGGGGTTCAATGAGCAGTTCTTC.

This clone came up a few times. The chain has TRBV2 and TRBJ1-2; TRBD1 might be the D (5 bases). Germline lookup yields CDR1 SNHLY and CDR2 FYNNEI. Trimming removed 4 bases from V and 4 bases from J, with 16 bases in between. This CDR3 is 15 amino acids long. CDR3 amino acids: CASSGGRGNLYGYTF. CDR3 DNA: TGTGCCAGCAGTGGGGGGAGGGGCAACCTCTATGGCTACACCTTC.

In its sample, this clone was seen once. The genes are TRBV7-8 and TRBJ1-1; 10 bases are a match to TRBD1. The CDR3 extends over 17 amino acids. J was trimmed by 4 bases and V by 4 bases; bases with no gene match: 12. The V gene's germline CDR1 is SGHVS and CDR2 FQNEAQ. This chain's CDR3 is CASSSVPGQGKGTEAFF. CDR3 DNA sequence: TGTGCCAGCAGCTCCGTCCCGGGACAGGGGAAGGGCACTGAAGCTTTCTTT.

V is TRBV7-2 and J is TRBJ1-6; the match to TRBD1 covers 7 bases. This CDR3 has 14 amino acids. Per germline, CDR1 SGHTA and CDR2 FQGNSA. Losses at the gene ends were 5 bases for V and 9 bases for J; bases not matched to a gene: 7. The CDR3 DNA reads TGTGCCAGCAGCGGACAGGTTCAGGGTTCACCCCTCCACTTT. This sequence encodes CASSGQVQGSPLHF.

The chain recombines TRBV6-1 with TRBJ2-2, with D maybe TRBD2 (5 bases). Germline assignment: CDR1 MNHNS and CDR2 SASEGT. V lost 2 bases and J lost 4, with 14 bases in between. CDR3 length: 16 residues. The DNA for the CDR3 is TGTGCCAGCAGTGAATGGGGAGAATCGGCCACCGGGGAGCTGTTTTTT. It specifies CASSEWGESATGELFF.

The chain recombines TRBV5-4 with TRBJ2-5; 12 bases line up with TRBD2. The CDR3 is 17 amino acids. Germline assignment: CDR1 SGHNT and CDR2 YYREEE (reference sequence). After removal of 4 bases from V and 5 bases from J, the junction contained 12 bases not matched to a gene. The CDR3 loop reads CASSPRLAGGGGETQYF. The CDR3 region has the DNA TGTGCCAGCAGCCCCAGGCTAGCGGGGGGGGGTGGTGAGACCCAGTACTTC.

The rearrangement uses TRBV28 and TRBJ2-1; 8 bases are a match to TRBD2. In germline, CDR1 is MDHEN, CDR2 SYDVKM. The length of the CDR3 is 15 residues. The trim removed 4 bases at V and 5 bases at J, leaving 7 bases unmatched. This chain's CDR3 is CASSYAGLVNNEQFF. As DNA, the CDR3 is TGTGCCAGCAGTTATGCGGGACTAGTAAACAATGAGCAGTTCTTC. Based on the CDR3 plus reference TRBV28 and TRBJ2-1, the full variable domain is DVKVTQSSRYLVKRTGEKVFLECVQDMDHENMFWYRQDPGLGLRLIYFSYDVKMKEKGDIPEGYSVSREKKERFSLILESASTNQTSMYLCASSYAGLVNNEQFFGPGTRLTVL.

The chain links TRBV6-1 to TRBJ1-5, with TRBD1 matching over 8 bases. Germline V CDR1 and CDR2: MNHNS, SASEGT. The CDR3 sequence is 17 residues long. The trim removed 4 bases at V and 1 base at J, leaving 9 bases unmatched. The CDR3 nucleotides are TGTGCCAGCAGTGGCGGACAGGGAAGGTTAAGCAATCAGCCCCAGCATTTT. Protein sequence: CASSGGQGRLSNQPQHF.